The 10 T cell receptor beta chains reported below all come from one sample, sequenced in a study of blood T cell repertoires in COVID-19. The assay was immunoSEQ multiplex PCR, and TCRdb's table has in-frame clones only and misses some. The repertoire consists of fewer than 65,000 clones, with nearly 90% occurring once and the leading ten covering over 1.5%. Material for sequencing was peripheral blood. These receptors originate from a man in his fifties or sixties with acute or convalescent COVID-19.

In its sample, this clone was seen once. The chain links TRBV19 to TRBJ1-2; TRBD1 is a possible D gene (6 bases). Trimming cost V 5 bases and J 4 bases, with 14 bases left between them. Germline CDR1 and CDR2: LNHDA and SQIVND (reference sequence). CDR3 length equals 14 residues. The CDR3 is CASSQNRDIYGYTF. The CDR3, as DNA: TGTGCCAGTAGTCAAAACCGGGACATCTATGGCTACACCTTC.

The chain carries TRBV19 and TRBJ1-1, with TRBD1 as a possible D gene (5 bases). The germline CDR1 and CDR2 sequences are LNHDA and SQIVND (reference sequence). This CDR3 is 13 amino acids long. V lost 5 bases to trimming and J lost 5 bases, with 12 bases between them. This CDR3 is CASSVMEGTEAFF. The CDR3 DNA sequence: TGTGCCAGTAGTGTGATGGAGGGGACTGAAGCTTTCTTT.

This chain links TRBV5-1 with TRBJ2-7, with a weak D call TRBD1 (6 bases). V was cut by 5 bases and J by 3 bases, with 12 bases left in between. This CDR3 comprises 13 residues. Germline CDR1 SGHRS, CDR2 YFSETQ. CDR3 sequence (DNA): TGCGCCAGCAGGATGGACAGCAACTACGAGCAGTACTTC. Amino acids: CASRMDSNYEQYF.

A note on this clone: At one end, the junction sequence differs from germline, possibly due to a read error. This sequence joins TRBV9 and TRBJ2-1; D unclear. Germline V gene sequence: CDR1 SGDLS, CDR2 YYNGEE. This CDR3 spans 13 amino acids. This chain's CDR3 is CASSDGVYNGQFF. The CDR3 region has the DNA TGTGCCAGCAGCGACGGAGTCTACAATGGGCAGTTCTTC.

This chain joins TRBV14 and TRBJ1-1, with TRBD1 as a possible D gene (6 bases). This CDR3 has 16 residues. Trimming took off 0 bases at V and 0 bases at J, with 11 bases between the two ends. Germline-derived CDR1 and CDR2 are SGHDN and FVKESK. The CDR3 is CASSQDWGRMNTEAFF. The DNA of the CDR3 is TGTGCCAGCAGCCAAGATTGGGGGCGCATGAACACTGAAGCTTTCTTT. Combining the CDR3 with reference TRBV14 and TRBJ1-1 gives the whole variable domain EAGVTQFPSHSVIEKGQTVTLRCDPISGHDNLYWYRRVMGKEIKFLLHFVKESKQDESGMPNNRFLAERTGGTYSTLKVQPAELEDSGVYFCASSQDWGRMNTEAFFGQGTRLTVV.

DNA of the CDR3: TGTGCCAGCAGCGCTCTCCGACTCCGGGGTTGTCGCTACGAGCAGTACTTC. Its translation: CASSALRLRGCRYEQYF. The rearrangement links TRBV11-3 to TRBJ2-7; TRBD2 might be the D (5 bases). CDR3 length equals 17 residues. Trimming pared 5 bases from V and 3 bases from J, leaving 23 bases between. Germline loops: CDR1 SGHNT, CDR2 YENEEA.

V and J are TRBV19 and TRBJ1-4, with 7 bases lining up with TRBD1. V gave up 4 bases and J gave up 3 bases; unmatched junction bases: 14. Germline V gene sequence: CDR1 LNHDA, CDR2 SQIVND (reference sequence). This CDR3 is 18 amino acids long. CDR3 amino acids: CASSTRDRTILANEKLFF. The CDR3 DNA follows: TGTGCCAGTAGTACCCGGGACAGAACCATCCTAGCTAATGAAAAACTGTTTTTT.

CDR3 protein: CASSPHPPGTGKSNEQFF. CDR3 coding DNA: TGTGCCAGCAGCCCCCATCCCCCCGGGACAGGAAAAAGCAATGAGCAGTTCTTC. The V gene is TRBV7-9, the J gene TRBJ2-1; 8 bases fit TRBD1. With V trimmed by 5 bases and J by 6 bases, 18 bases remained unmatched. The CDR3 loop spans 18 amino acids. CDR1 SEHNR and CDR2 FQNEAQ come from the germline V gene (reference sequence).

The chain links TRBV3-1 (or the pseudogene TRBV3-2) to TRBJ2-7; 9 bases map to TRBD2. Unmatched junction bases numbered 2, after V lost 5 bases and J lost 3 bases. This CDR3 has 13 amino acids. Germline CDR1 and CDR2: LGHDT and YNNKEL (reference sequence). The CDR3 reads CASSLRGGYEQYF. The DNA of the CDR3 is TGTGCCAGCAGCTTGCGGGGGGGCTACGAGCAGTACTTC.

The chain recombines TRBV15 with TRBJ1-5, with TRBD1 identical over 7 bases. Germline CDR1 and CDR2: LNHNV and YYDKDF (reference sequence). V was clipped by 0 bases and J by 4 bases; unmatched bases: 12. The CDR3 is made up of 18 amino acids. The CDR3 region is CATSRDIGTGVGNQPQHF. CDR3 bases: TGTGCCACCAGCAGAGATATTGGTACAGGGGTTGGGAATCAGCCCCAGCATTTT.